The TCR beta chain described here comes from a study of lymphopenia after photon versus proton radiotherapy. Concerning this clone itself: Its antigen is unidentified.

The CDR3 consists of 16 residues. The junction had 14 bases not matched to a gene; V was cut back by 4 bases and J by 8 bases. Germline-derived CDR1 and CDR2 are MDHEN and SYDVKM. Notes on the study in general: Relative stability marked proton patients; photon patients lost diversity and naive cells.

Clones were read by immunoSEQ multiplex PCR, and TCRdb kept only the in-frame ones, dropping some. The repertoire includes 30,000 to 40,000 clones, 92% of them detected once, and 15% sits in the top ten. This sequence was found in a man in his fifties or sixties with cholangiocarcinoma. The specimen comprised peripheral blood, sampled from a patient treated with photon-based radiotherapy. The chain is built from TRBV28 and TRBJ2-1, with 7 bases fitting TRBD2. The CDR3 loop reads CASSSSGGGRVDEQFF. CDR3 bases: TGTGCCAGCAGTTCCTCCGGAGGCGGGAGAGTGGATGAGCAGTTCTTC.